This T cell receptor beta chain derives from a study of blood T cell repertoires in COVID-19. Study overall: Sites in the United States, Italy and Spain provided acute and convalescent COVID-19 samples.

Sequencing was performed with immunoSEQ multiplex PCR; in TCRdb, only in-frame clones are kept and a portion is missing. Among about 160,000 clones, under 95% were seen once, and the ten largest hold about 2.5%. The germline V gene has CDR1 SGHTA and CDR2 FQGNSA. V lost 5 bases, J lost 0 bases, and 5 bases stayed unmatched. CDR3 length equals 16 residues. The material sequenced was peripheral blood. This sequence joins TRBV7-2 and TRBJ2-5; 11 bases match TRBD1. This receptor was identified in a man aged 18-30 years with acute or convalescent COVID-19. DNA of the CDR3: TGTGCCAGCAGCCAACCGGGACAGGGGGACCAAGAGACCCAGTACTTC. Protein product: CASSQPGQGDQETQYF.